The present T cell receptor (beta chain) was sequenced within a study of shared clonotypes between healthy human individuals (TCRdb year 2020). Some background on the complete study: Three men and two women, aged 18 to 49 years, made up the cohort. Per donor, three plates each were used for CD4 naive and CD4 memory, two for CD8 naive, and one for CD8 memory. To estimate repertoire size and how much clonotypes are shared between individuals, the study performed deep sequencing of blood TCR repertoires from about 5 healthy adults. To increase sequencing depth and limit assay-specific biases, different laboratories used diverse techniques to prepare libraries and sequence TCR repertoires. Each donor's leukapheresis produced roughly between about 0.8 and 10 billion PBMCs. The paper as a whole reports these results and caveats: Estimated clonotype richness was generally larger for naive than for memory subsets. Even with the large sequencing depth, rarefaction of the sorted-subset datasets indicated that sequencing was incomplete. Pairwise subsampling led to the expectation that sequencing depth would affect the degree of clonotype sharing among donors. Sampling was restricted to blood, and TCR repertoires in tissue are likely to differ from TCR repertoires in blood. Higher generation probabilities were observed for clonotypes shared by all four sorted-subset donors than for non-shared clonotypes. The genetic and exposure-history diversity represented was limited by the small number of donors. Sharing across several donors was observed for about 4.8% of naive CD4, about 4% of naive CD8, over 2% of memory CD4, and over 0.3% of memory CD8 clonotypes.

Using the deep immunoSEQ assay, TCR CDR3 regions were amplified from genomic DNA by multiplex PCR. Genomic DNA extracted from each cell subset was distributed evenly over all wells of several immunoSEQ 96-well plates, and each plate served as one replicate. For sorted subsets, roughly 190 ng of genomic DNA, equivalent to 25,000 to 30,000 T cell genomes, went into each replicate PCR. Purified libraries were measured with a Qubit 3.0 fluorometer, size-checked on a Bioanalyzer 2100, and measured again with the KAPA Library Quantification kit. Each immunoSEQ 96-well plate was sequenced on its own single-read 150-cycle Illumina NextSeq 550 flow cell. Processing in the source paper ran as follows. The immunoSEQ output contained only junctional sequences without quality scores, so filtering could not match that applied to full-length reads. To assign V/J genes and CDR3, sequences were annotated using PyIR, a Python wrapper for IgBLAST v1.9, with IMGT germline references. Reads were removed for weak V/J assignments (E-value above 1e-6), missing CDR3, stop codons, out-of-frame junctions, or ambiguous translated residues. V3J clonotypes were defined as sequences sharing the same inferred V gene, J gene, and CDR3 amino acid sequence. The percentage overlap between two repertoires was calculated by dividing the number of shared unique clonotypes by the size of the smaller repertoire. Three approaches were used to assess repertoire richness: RTK rarefaction, the Chao1 estimator, and Recon v2.1 estimates of unobserved clonotypes. Generation probabilities for all TCRbeta clonotypes obtained by the gDNA method from a handful of donors were computed using OLGA. TCRdb holds this immuneACCESS table with in-frame rearrangements only. Some clones are missing; in checked studies, unresolved V genes explain under half, and the rest has no known cause. The V and J calls and the clone size are those of that table, but D and trimming were determined from the DNA. The sample profile shows around 1 million clones; over 75% of them were found once. Approximately 1.5% of the sample is held by the ten biggest clonotypes.

Healthy HIV-negative adults with no recently reported acute infections or vaccinations were included as donors. Every donor was a Caucasian adult residing in Nashville, Tennessee, USA. CD4+ T cells were enriched by magnetic negative selection, after which naive cells were positively selected on CD45RA and the negative fraction was taken as the memory subset. After blood collection by leukapheresis, PBMCs were isolated using Ficoll-Histopaque density gradient centrifugation and then cryopreserved in the vapor phase of liquid nitrogen. Analytical flow cytometry was used to check the purity and quantity of every magnetically sorted T cell population. Genomic DNA was isolated from each sorted fraction and quantified by UV absorbance on a Nanodrop 2000c. Including cysteine and phenylalanine, the CDR3 has 13 amino acids. The only DNA kept is the CDR3, 39 bases in frame from the first base. According to the germline V gene, CDR1 reads MNHEY and CDR2 reads SVGAGI. Clipping removes 5 bases from V and 8 bases from J, with 6 as the unmatched junction base count.

About this clone: The clone's antigen remains unknown. Per-nucleotide qualities are absent, and no much larger clonotype sits a single base away.

Sequencing input: memory CD4+ T cells sorted from blood. This specimen's cell subset or site label, interpreted: CD45RA-negative fraction. This receptor was identified in a man between 18 and 29 years old in good health. Rearrangement joined TRBV6-5 to TRBJ2-3; 8 bases in between match TRBD1. In nucleotides, the sequence is TGTGCCAGCAGTACGACAGGGGTCGGTACGCAGTATTTT. The encoded protein is CASSTTGVGTQYF.